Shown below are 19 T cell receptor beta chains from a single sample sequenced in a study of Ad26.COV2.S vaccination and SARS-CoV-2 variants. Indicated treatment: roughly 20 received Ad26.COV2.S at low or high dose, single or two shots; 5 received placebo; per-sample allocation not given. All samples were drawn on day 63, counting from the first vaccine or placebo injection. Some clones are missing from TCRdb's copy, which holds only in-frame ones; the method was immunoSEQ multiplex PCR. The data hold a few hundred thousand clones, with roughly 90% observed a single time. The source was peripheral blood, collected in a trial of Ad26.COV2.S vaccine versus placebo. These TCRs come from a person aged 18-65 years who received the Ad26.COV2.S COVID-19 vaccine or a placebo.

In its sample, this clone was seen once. The CDR3 spells CASSLGSPDSPLHF. The CDR3 nucleotides read TGTGCCAGCAGTTTAGGGTCCCCCGACTCACCCCTCCACTTT. The J gene is TRBJ1-6, the V gene TRBV28; D unclear. This CDR3 is built from 14 residues. V shed 2 bases and J shed 10 bases, with 12 bases lying between them. Germline lookup yields CDR1 MDHEN and CDR2 SYDVKM.

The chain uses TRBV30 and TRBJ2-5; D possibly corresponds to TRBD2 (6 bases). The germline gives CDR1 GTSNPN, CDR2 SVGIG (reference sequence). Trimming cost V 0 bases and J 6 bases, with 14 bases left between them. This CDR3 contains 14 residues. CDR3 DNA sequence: TGTGCCTGGAGTGTCGCCGTGGGGGGTCAGACCCAGTACTTC. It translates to CAWSVAVGGQTQYF.

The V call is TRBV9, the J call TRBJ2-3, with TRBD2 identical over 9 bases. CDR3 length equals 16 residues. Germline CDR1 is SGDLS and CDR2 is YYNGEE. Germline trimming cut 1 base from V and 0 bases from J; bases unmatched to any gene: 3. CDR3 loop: CASSVIAGASTDTQYF. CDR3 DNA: TGTGCCAGCAGCGTAATAGCGGGGGCTAGCACAGATACGCAGTATTTT.

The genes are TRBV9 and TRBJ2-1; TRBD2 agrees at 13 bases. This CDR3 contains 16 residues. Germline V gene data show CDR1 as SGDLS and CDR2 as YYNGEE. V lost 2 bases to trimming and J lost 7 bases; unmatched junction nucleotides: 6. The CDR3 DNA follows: TGTGCCAGCAGCGTCGCGACTAGCGGGGGGTTTAATGAGCAGTTCTTC. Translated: CASSVATSGGFNEQFF.

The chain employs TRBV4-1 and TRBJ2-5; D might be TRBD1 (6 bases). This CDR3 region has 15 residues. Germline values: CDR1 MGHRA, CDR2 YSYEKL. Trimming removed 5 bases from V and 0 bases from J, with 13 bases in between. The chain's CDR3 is CASSAPGQDQETQYF. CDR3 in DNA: TGCGCCAGCAGCGCACCGGGACAAGACCAAGAGACCCAGTACTTC.

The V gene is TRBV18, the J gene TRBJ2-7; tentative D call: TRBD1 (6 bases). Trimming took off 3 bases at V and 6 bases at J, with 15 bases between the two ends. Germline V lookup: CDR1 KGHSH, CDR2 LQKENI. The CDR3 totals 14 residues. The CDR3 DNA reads TGTGCCAGCTCACCGGGACACGGTGGAGGCGAGCAGTACTTC. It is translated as CASSPGHGGGEQYF.

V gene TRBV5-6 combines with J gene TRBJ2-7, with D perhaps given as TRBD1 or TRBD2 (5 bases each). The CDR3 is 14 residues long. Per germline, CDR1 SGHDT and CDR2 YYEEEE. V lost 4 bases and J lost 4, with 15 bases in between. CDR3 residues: CASSPLGASYEQYF. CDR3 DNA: TGTGCCAGCAGCCCCCTCGGGGCTTCATACGAGCAGTACTTC. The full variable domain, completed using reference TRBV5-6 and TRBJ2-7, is DAGVTQSPTHLIKTRGQQVTLRCSPKSGHDTVSWYQQALGQGPQFIFQYYEEEERQRGNFPDRFSGHQFPNYSSELNVNALLLGDSALYLCASSPLGASYEQYFGPGTRLTVT.

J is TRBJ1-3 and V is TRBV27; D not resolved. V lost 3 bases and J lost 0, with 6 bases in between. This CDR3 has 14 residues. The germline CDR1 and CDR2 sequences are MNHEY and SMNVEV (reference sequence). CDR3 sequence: CASSFAASGNTIYF. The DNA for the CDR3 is TGTGCCAGCAGTTTCGCGGCCTCTGGAAACACCATATATTTT.

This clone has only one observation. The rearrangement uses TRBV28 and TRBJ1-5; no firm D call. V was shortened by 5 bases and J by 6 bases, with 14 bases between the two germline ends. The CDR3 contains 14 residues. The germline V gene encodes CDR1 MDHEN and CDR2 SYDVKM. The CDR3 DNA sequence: TGTGCCAGCAGTAAAGCGATATGGGCTCAGCCCCAGCATTTT. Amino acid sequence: CASSKAIWAQPQHF. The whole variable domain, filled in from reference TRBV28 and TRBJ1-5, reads DVKVTQSSRYLVKRTGEKVFLECVQDMDHENMFWYRQDPGLGLRLIYFSYDVKMKEKGDIPEGYSVSREKKERFSLILESASTNQTSMYLCASSKAIWAQPQHFGDGTRLSIL.

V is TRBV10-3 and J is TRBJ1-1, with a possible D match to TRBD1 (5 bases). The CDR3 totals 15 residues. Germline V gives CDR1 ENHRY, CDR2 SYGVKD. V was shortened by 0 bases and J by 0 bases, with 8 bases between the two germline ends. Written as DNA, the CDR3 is TGTGCCATCAGTGAGTCGGCAGGGTTGAACACTGAAGCTTTCTTT. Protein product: CAISESAGLNTEAFF.

This CDR3 is CASSQVWTSGRANEQFF. The DNA of the CDR3 is TGCGCCAGCAGCCAAGTTTGGACCTCCGGCAGGGCCAATGAGCAGTTCTTC. V is TRBV4-3 and J is TRBJ2-1; possibly TRBD1 for D (5 bases). The CDR3 has 17 residues. V lost 1 base, J lost 6 bases, and 19 bases lay in between. Germline loops: CDR1 LGHNA, CDR2 YSLEER.

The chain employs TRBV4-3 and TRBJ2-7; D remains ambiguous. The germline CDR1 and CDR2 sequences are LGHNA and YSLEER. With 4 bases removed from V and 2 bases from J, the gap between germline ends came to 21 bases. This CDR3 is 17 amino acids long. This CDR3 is CASSRYHVAPEPYEQYF. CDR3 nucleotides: TGCGCCAGCAGCCGCTACCACGTGGCGCCGGAGCCCTACGAGCAGTACTTC.

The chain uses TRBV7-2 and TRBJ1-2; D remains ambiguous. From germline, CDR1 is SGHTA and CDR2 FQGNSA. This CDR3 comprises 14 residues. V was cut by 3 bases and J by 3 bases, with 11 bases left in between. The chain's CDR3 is CASSFRAAHYGYTF. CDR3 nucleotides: TGTGCCAGCAGCTTTCGGGCGGCCCACTATGGCTACACCTTC. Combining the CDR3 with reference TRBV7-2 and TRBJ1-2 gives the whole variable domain GAGVSQSPSNKVTEKGKDVELRCDPISGHTALYWYRQSLGQGLEFLIYFQGNSAPDKSGLPSDRFSAERTGGSVSTLTIQRTQQEDSAVYLCASSFRAAHYGYTFGSGTRLTVV.

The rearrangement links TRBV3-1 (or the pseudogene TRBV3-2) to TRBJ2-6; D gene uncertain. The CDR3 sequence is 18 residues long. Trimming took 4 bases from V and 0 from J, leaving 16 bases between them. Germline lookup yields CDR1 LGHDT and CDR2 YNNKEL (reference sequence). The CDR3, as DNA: TGTGCCAGCAGCCGGGCTGCAGGCTATAGCTCTGGGGCCAACGTCCTGACTTTC. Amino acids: CASSRAAGYSSGANVLTF.

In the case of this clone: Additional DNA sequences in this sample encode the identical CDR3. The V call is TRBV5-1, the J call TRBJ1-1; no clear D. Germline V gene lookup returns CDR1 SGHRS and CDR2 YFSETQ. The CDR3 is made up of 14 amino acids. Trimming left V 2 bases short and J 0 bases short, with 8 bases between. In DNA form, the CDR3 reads TGCGCCAGCAGCTTCGACGGATTGAACACTGAAGCTTTCTTT. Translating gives CASSFDGLNTEAFF.

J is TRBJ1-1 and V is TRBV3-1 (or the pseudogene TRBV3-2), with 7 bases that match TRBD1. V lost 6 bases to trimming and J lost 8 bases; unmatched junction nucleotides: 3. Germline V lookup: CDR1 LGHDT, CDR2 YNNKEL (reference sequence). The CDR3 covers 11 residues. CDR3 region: CASSRRGEAFF. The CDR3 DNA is TGTGCCAGCAGTCGCAGGGGGGAAGCTTTCTTT.

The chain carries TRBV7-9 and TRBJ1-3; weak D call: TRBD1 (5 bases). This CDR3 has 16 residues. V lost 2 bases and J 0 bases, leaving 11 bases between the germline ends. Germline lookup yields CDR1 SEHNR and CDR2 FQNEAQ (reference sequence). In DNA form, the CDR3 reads TGTGCCAGCAGCTTATGGAACAGGCGCTCTGGAAACACCATATATTTT. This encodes CASSLWNRRSGNTIYF.

CDR3 coding DNA: TGCGCCAGCAGCTCGGGACAGCCGAACACTGAAGCTTTCTTT. It specifies CASSSGQPNTEAFF. This rearrangement joins TRBV5-1 to TRBJ1-1; 7 bases are a match to TRBD1. Germline-derived CDR1 and CDR2 are SGHRS and YFSETQ. The CDR3 is 14 amino acids. Losses at the gene ends were 3 bases for V and 1 base for J; bases not matched to a gene: 3.

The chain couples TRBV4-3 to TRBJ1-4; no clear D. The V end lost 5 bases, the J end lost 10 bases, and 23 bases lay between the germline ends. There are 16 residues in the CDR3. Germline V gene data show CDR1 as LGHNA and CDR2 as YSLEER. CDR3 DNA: TGCGCCAGCAGCTCGGTGGCCGGGCCCCGGAACCTAAAACTGTTTTTT. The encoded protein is CASSSVAGPRNLKLFF.